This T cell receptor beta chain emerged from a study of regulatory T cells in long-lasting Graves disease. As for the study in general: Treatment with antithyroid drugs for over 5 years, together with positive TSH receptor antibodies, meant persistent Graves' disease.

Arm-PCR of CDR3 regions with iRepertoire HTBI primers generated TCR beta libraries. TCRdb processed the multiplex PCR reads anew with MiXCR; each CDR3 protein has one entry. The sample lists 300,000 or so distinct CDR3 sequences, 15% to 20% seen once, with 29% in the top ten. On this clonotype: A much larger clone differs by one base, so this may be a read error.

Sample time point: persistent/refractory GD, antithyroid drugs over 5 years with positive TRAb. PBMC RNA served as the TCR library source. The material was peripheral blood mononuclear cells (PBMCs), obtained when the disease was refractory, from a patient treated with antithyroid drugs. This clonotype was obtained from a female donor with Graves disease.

CDR3 sequence (DNA): TGTGCCAGCAGCTCCGGGACAGAGGGAGAGACCCAGTACTTC. It codes for CASSSGTEGETQYF. V gene TRBV7-9 combines with J gene TRBJ2-5; TRBD1 aligns across 7 bases. Germline V gene lookup returns CDR1 SEHNR and CDR2 FQNEAQ (reference sequence). The CDR3 has 14 amino acids. V shed 4 bases, J shed 4 bases, and the junction held 6 bases outside the gene matches.